These 24 T cell receptor beta chains came from one sample sequenced in a study of technical replicates of blood from a handful of donors. The table came from immunoSEQ multiplex PCR; TCRdb's copy has only in-frame clones and leaves some out. The table lists around 80,000 clones, about 88% of them singletons. Material for sequencing was T cells isolated from PBMCs. These receptors all come from a human donor in good health.

This clone was recorded only once. The V and J genes are TRBV28 and TRBJ2-1; D gene uncertain. Trimming took 2 bases from V and 5 from J, leaving 16 bases between them. The CDR3 extends over 16 amino acids. Germline CDR1 and CDR2: MDHEN and SYDVKM. The CDR3 DNA sequence: TGTGCCAGCAGTTTAGCGTACCCCTCCCTAAACAATGAGCAGTTCTTC. Its translation: CASSLAYPSLNNEQFF.

The chain combines TRBV5-4 with TRBJ2-7, with a tentative D call TRBD2 (6 bases). Germline values: CDR1 SGHNT, CDR2 YYREEE (reference sequence). CDR3 length: 13 residues. The germline V and J ends were trimmed by 5 bases and 3 bases, with 12 bases remaining between them. The CDR3 is CASRRGLNYEQYF. For the CDR3, the DNA is TGTGCCAGCAGGAGGGGACTCAACTACGAGCAGTACTTC.

The rearrangement uses TRBV7-3 and TRBJ1-2; D is perhaps TRBD1 (5 bases). CDR3 size: 13 residues. In germline, CDR1 is SGHTA, CDR2 FQGTGA. The germline V and J ends were trimmed by 2 bases and 7 bases, with 11 bases remaining between them. CDR3 sequence: CASSLPGRGGYTF. The CDR3 DNA reads TGTGCCAGCAGCTTACCAGGGAGGGGTGGCTACACCTTC.

The V and J genes are TRBV7-2 and TRBJ2-3, with 11 bases lining up with TRBD2. The CDR3 has 16 residues. The V and J ends lost 5 bases and 2 bases, in that order; junction bases with no gene match: 6. Germline assignment: CDR1 SGHTA and CDR2 FQGNSA. The CDR3 nucleotides read TGTGCCAGCAGCCCTGGACTAGCGGGTATCACAGATACGCAGTATTTT. It is translated as CASSPGLAGITDTQYF.

The rearrangement links TRBV14 to TRBJ2-7; 8 bases line up with TRBD2. Germline assignment: CDR1 SGHDN and CDR2 FVKESK. J was trimmed by 3 bases and V by 5 bases; bases with no gene match: 6. This CDR3 contains 14 residues. CDR3 amino acids: CASSSGLGLYEQYF. The DNA of the CDR3 is TGTGCCAGCAGCTCGGGACTAGGTCTCTACGAGCAGTACTTC.

This rearrangement joins TRBV29-1 to TRBJ2-1, with 7 bases lining up with TRBD1. From germline, CDR1 is SQVTM and CDR2 ANQGSEA. This CDR3 comprises 14 residues. The J segment lost 2 bases and the V segment lost 6 bases, leaving 7 bases of the junction unmatched. In DNA, the CDR3 is TGCAGCGTCCCTTACAGGGGAACCTACAATGAGCAGTTCTTC. Its protein is CSVPYRGTYNEQFF.

The chain is built from TRBV2 and TRBJ2-1, with TRBD1 as a possible D gene (5 bases). Trimming stripped 8 bases from V and 2 bases from J, with 10 bases between. Germline V CDR1 and CDR2: SNHLY, FYNNEI. The CDR3 sequence is 13 residues long. The CDR3 sequence is CASLVGAYNEQFF. The CDR3 region has the DNA TGTGCCAGCTTGGTAGGGGCCTACAATGAGCAGTTCTTC.

This chain links TRBV9 with TRBJ2-2, with D tentatively TRBD2 (6 bases). Germline V gene data show CDR1 as SGDLS and CDR2 as YYNGEE. The germline V and J ends were trimmed by 0 bases and 3 bases, with 9 bases remaining between them. The length of the CDR3 is 15 residues. CDR3: CASSVDWGDTGELFF. The CDR3 DNA is TGTGCCAGCAGCGTAGACTGGGGGGACACCGGGGAGCTGTTTTTT.

The chain links TRBV11-2 to TRBJ2-7; the match to TRBD1 covers 9 bases. Germline CDR1 and CDR2: SGHAT and FQNNGV. This CDR3 has 13 amino acids. The junction had 2 bases not matched to a gene; V was cut back by 3 bases and J by 5 bases. In nucleotides, the CDR3 is TGTGCCAGCAGCTTGGACAGGGGCAACGAGCAGTACTTC. This gives the protein CASSLDRGNEQYF.

The V and J genes are TRBV7-8 and TRBJ2-7; 10 bases align to TRBD2. CDR1 and CDR2 (germline): SGHVS, FQNEAQ. This CDR3 region has 16 residues. Trimming removed 0 bases from V and 4 bases from J; junction bases left unmatched: 6. CDR3 DNA sequence: TGTGCCAGCAGCTTAGCTCCTAGCGGGAGCCGATACGAGCAGTACTTC. Encoded protein: CASSLAPSGSRYEQYF. Combining the CDR3 with reference TRBV7-8 and TRBJ2-7 gives the whole variable domain GAGVSQSPRYKVAKRGQDVALRCDPISGHVSLFWYQQALGQGPEFLTYFQNEAQLDKSGLPSDRFFAERPEGSVSTLKIQRTQQEDSAVYLCASSLAPSGSRYEQYFGPGTRLTVT.

The V and J genes are TRBV6-5 and TRBJ1-1; D remains unclear. The V and J ends lost 0 bases and 2 bases respectively, with 7 bases between them. Germline CDR1 is MNHEY and CDR2 is SVGAGI. The CDR3 has 14 amino acids. The CDR3 region is CASSYSTSNTEAFF. The CDR3 bases are TGTGCCAGCAGTTACTCTACATCCAACACTGAAGCTTTCTTT.

In regard to this clone: This sample includes further DNA sequences coding for the same CDR3. The chain has TRBV29-1 and TRBJ2-7; 8 bases align to TRBD1. The junction had 2 bases not matched to a gene; V was cut back by 0 bases and J by 1 base. This CDR3 is built from 14 residues. Germline V gene sequence: CDR1 SQVTM, CDR2 ANQGSEA. The CDR3 sequence is CSVEDGTGSYEQYF. The CDR3 DNA sequence: TGCAGCGTTGAAGACGGGACAGGTTCCTACGAGCAGTACTTC.

The chain uses TRBV19 and TRBJ2-1, with 12 bases identical to TRBD2. The ends lost 4 bases at V and 7 bases at J; junction bases unmatched: 2. CDR1 and CDR2 from the germline V gene are LNHDA and SQIVND (reference sequence). This CDR3 comprises 14 residues. CDR3 region: CASSTLAGGNEQFF. CDR3 DNA: TGTGCCAGTAGTACCCTAGCGGGAGGGAATGAGCAGTTCTTC.

This clone is a singleton in its sample. V usage is TRBV27 and J usage is TRBJ1-1, with 9 bases lining up with TRBD1. CDR1 is MNHEY and CDR2 is SMNVEV in the germline V gene (reference sequence). This CDR3 contains 13 residues. With V trimmed by 5 bases and J by 5 bases, 3 bases remained unmatched. In nucleotides, the CDR3 is TGTGCCAGCAGTGGGACAGGGATAACTGAAGCTTTCTTT. This encodes CASSGTGITEAFF.

Concerning this clone itself: One end of the junction does not line up with germline, which may come from a read error. This chain links TRBV2 with TRBJ2-3; D gene uncertain. The germline CDR1 and CDR2 sequences are SNHLY and FYNNEI. This CDR3 comprises 15 residues. The CDR3 is CASSEVGRYTYTQYF. The CDR3, as DNA: TGTGCCAGCAGTGAAGTGGGCCGATACACATATACGCAGTATTTT.

The chain combines TRBV7-9 with TRBJ2-7; D call uncertain. CDR1 is SEHNR, CDR2 FQNEAQ, per germline (reference sequence). CDR3 length: 11 amino acids. Trimming removed 1 base at V and 7 bases at J, with 5 bases between. The CDR3 sequence is CASSLGEEQYF. The CDR3 DNA follows: TGTGCCAGCAGCTTAGGAGAAGAGCAGTACTTC.

The genes are TRBV7-3 and TRBJ2-7, with TRBD2 matching over 8 bases. V lost 3 bases and J lost 4; bases outside the gene matches: 8. This CDR3 comprises 15 residues. The germline CDR1 and CDR2 sequences are SGHTA and FQGTGA. The CDR3 loop reads CASSFKSGSTYEQYF. The CDR3 nucleotides are TGTGCCAGCAGCTTTAAAAGCGGGAGTACTTACGAGCAGTACTTC. Complete variable domain (other parts from reference TRBV7-3 and TRBJ2-7): GAGVSQTPSNKVTEKGKYVELRCDPISGHTALYWYRQSLGQGPEFLIYFQGTGAADDSGLPNDRFFAVRPEGSVSTLKIQRTERGDSAVYLCASSFKSGSTYEQYFGPGTRLTVT.

The chain has TRBV5-1 and TRBJ1-4, with D uncertain. This CDR3 comprises 14 residues. V was clipped by 2 bases and J by 2 bases, with 7 bases between them. The germline V gene has CDR1 SGHRS and CDR2 YFSETQ. The CDR3 DNA reads TGCGCCAGCAGCTTTGGGCAGACTAATGAAAAACTGTTTTTT. Protein product: CASSFGQTNEKLFF.

The chain carries TRBV11-3 and TRBJ2-1, with a tentative D call TRBD2 (5 bases). Germline V gene sequence: CDR1 SGHNT, CDR2 YENEEA. Trimming shortened V by 5 bases and J by 3 bases, and 14 bases separated the two germline ends. The CDR3 runs 15 residues. CDR3: CASSPHRGSYNEQFF. CDR3 DNA sequence: TGTGCCAGCAGCCCACATCGAGGGAGCTACAATGAGCAGTTCTTC.

The J gene is TRBJ2-1, the V gene TRBV6-5; 9 nucleotides agree with TRBD2. The CDR3 extends over 16 amino acids. V was pared by 2 bases and J by 6 bases, with 8 bases of the junction left unmatched. Germline lookup yields CDR1 MNHEY and CDR2 SVGAGI. The CDR3 DNA reads TGTGCCAGCAGTTACCTAACGGGACTAGCAGTCAATGAGCAGTTCTTC. Translation gives CASSYLTGLAVNEQFF.

This clone has just one count. V gene TRBV6-1 combines with J gene TRBJ2-7, with D possibly being TRBD1 (6 bases). The CDR3 is 15 amino acids. Germline values: CDR1 MNHNS, CDR2 SASEGT. The V gene lost 2 bases and the J gene lost 4 bases, with 15 bases spanning the gap. The CDR3 sequence is CASSEQGSLRYEQYF. CDR3 coding DNA: TGTGCCAGCAGTGAACAGGGGTCCCTTAGGTACGAGCAGTACTTC.

This rearrangement joins TRBV29-1 to TRBJ1-2; D perhaps matches TRBD1 (5 bases). V was clipped by 4 bases and J by 7 bases, with 10 bases between them. The CDR3 consists of 11 residues. Germline values: CDR1 SQVTM, CDR2 ANQGSEA. The CDR3 protein is CSVGREVGYTF. The CDR3 nucleotides are TGCAGCGTTGGCAGGGAAGTTGGCTACACCTTC.

The chain is built from TRBV2 and TRBJ2-1; no clear D gene. CDR3 size: 12 residues. V was clipped by 4 bases and J by 8 bases, with 9 bases between them. Germline V gene data show CDR1 as SNHLY and CDR2 as FYNNEI. As DNA, the CDR3 is TGTGCCAGCAGTGCACTTAGAGATGAGCAGTTCTTC. Its translation: CASSALRDEQFF.

V and J are TRBV5-6 and TRBJ2-5; TRBD2 matches at 9 bases. Germline V CDR1 and CDR2: SGHDT, YYEEEE. There are 16 residues in the CDR3. The junction had 8 bases not matched to a gene; V was cut back by 4 bases and J by 1 base. The CDR3, as DNA: TGTGCCAGCAGCCTAAGACTAGCGGAGTTCCAAGAGACCCAGTACTTC. Amino acids: CASSLRLAEFQETQYF.